The rows below give T cell receptor beta chains drawn from one sample of a study of human T cells and chemical hapten exposure. Each CDR3 protein gets one entry after TCRdb re-called the RACE reads with MiXCR. The data contain roughly 100,000 distinct CDR3 sequences, around 10% of them singletons. The specimen was whole blood, collected in connection with sensitization to the hapten diphenylcyclopropenone (DPC). Source of these receptors: a woman aged 45-65 years with alopecia areata. Some clones in this sample may be carry-over from other donors' samples. Each CDR3 is given with its conserved first and last residue. A D gene is named only where the DNA matches it firmly. Size tells how often a clone was seen (once, few, many) or the class of an expanded clone, and some rows leave it out.

CDR3 DNA	CDR3 protein	V gene	D gene	J gene	clone size
TGTGCCAGTAGCTCGTACTTGGGACAGGGGATCGAAGCTTTCTTT	CASSSYLGQGIEAFF	TRBV19	TRBD1	TRBJ1-1	many
TGTGCCAGCAGTGTTTTAGAAAATCAGCCCCAGCATTTT	CASSVLENQPQHF	TRBV2	NA	TRBJ1-5	few
TGTGCCAGCAGCTTAGGTCCAGGGTCGAACACTGAAGCTTTCTTT	CASSLGPGSNTEAFF	TRBV7-6	NA	TRBJ1-1	NA
TGTGCCAGCAAGGTGGACAGGGGGTACACTGAAGCTTTCTTT	CASKVDRGYTEAFF	TRBV2	TRBD1	TRBJ1-1	NA
TGTGCCAGCCTGGATAGGAGCAAAGAGACCCAGTACTTC	CASLDRSKETQYF	TRBV28	NA	TRBJ2-5	few
TGTGCCAGCAGCTCCACGACAGGGAGGGCGGGGGACGAGCAGTACTTC	CASSSTTGRAGDEQYF	TRBV9	NA	TRBJ2-7	NA
TGTGCTAGTGGTTTTGATGGGGCTAGCACAGATACGCAGTATTTT	CASGFDGASTDTQYF	TRBV12-5	NA	TRBJ2-3	many
TGTGCCAGCAGCTCAACCGGGTTCCACTCTGGAAACACCATATATTTT	CASSSTGFHSGNTIYF	TRBV7-8	NA	TRBJ1-3	many
TGTGCCAGCAGTCAAGGAGATAGCAATCAGCCCCAGCATTTT	CASSQGDSNQPQHF	TRBV6-6	NA	TRBJ1-5	few
TGTGCCAGCAGCCCGGGGGCAGGTTGGACTGAAGCTTTCTTT	CASSPGAGWTEAFF	TRBV7-2	NA	TRBJ1-1	NA
TGTGCCAGCTCACCAGGGGAAGGCAATCAGCCCCAGCATTTT	CASSPGEGNQPQHF	TRBV18	NA	TRBJ1-5	NA
TGCAGCGTCGCGCGAAAAGCAGCGAACACTGAAGCTTTCTTT	CSVARKAANTEAFF	TRBV29-1	NA	TRBJ1-1	few
TGTGCCAGCAGCTTAGGGGGACGGAACACCATATATTTT	CASSLGGRNTIYF	TRBV11-2	NA	TRBJ1-3	many
TGTGCCAGCAGTTACGACAGGGGAGAGACCCAGTACTTC	CASSYDRGETQYF	TRBV6-5	TRBD1	TRBJ2-5	few
TGTGCCAGCAGCTTCGTGGGGGCCGGGCAGCCCCAGCATTTT	CASSFVGAGQPQHF	TRBV5-5	NA	TRBJ1-5	few
TGTGCCAGCAGCAGACAGAAATCGGAGCAGTTCTTC	CASSRQKSEQFF	TRBV6-5	NA	TRBJ2-1	many
TGCGCCAGCAGCTCAGGGGGACTAGCGGGAGATGGTGATACGCAGTATTTT	CASSSGGLAGDGDTQYF	TRBV5-1	TRBD2	TRBJ2-3	NA
TGTGCCAGTAGAGAATACCCTAATCAGCCCCAGCATTTT	CASREYPNQPQHF	TRBV19	NA	TRBJ1-5	few
TGTGCCAGCAGCTTAGGACAGTCAACCTACGAGCAGTACTTC	CASSLGQSTYEQYF	TRBV7-2	NA	TRBJ2-7	NA
TGTGCCAGCAGTTTAGCGGCGGGCCCCACTGAAGCTTTCTTT	CASSLAAGPTEAFF	TRBV12-3/TRBV12-4	NA	TRBJ1-1	many
TGTGCCAGCGCCGCGGGACGGTCTCTGAATAACTATGGCTACACCTTC	CASAAGRSLNNYGYTF	TRBV28	NA	TRBJ1-2	many
TGTGCCAGCAGCTTCGACCAGAAGGAGACCCAGTACTTC	CASSFDQKETQYF	TRBV5-4	NA	TRBJ2-5	few
TGTGCCAGCAGCCATGAGGGTCGCTCTGAAGCTTTCTTT	CASSHEGRSEAFF	TRBV3-1	NA	TRBJ1-1	few
TGTGCCAGCAGCTTGACTAGCGGTACCTACAATGAGCAGTTCTTC	CASSLTSGTYNEQFF	TRBV7-2	TRBD2	TRBJ2-1	few
TGCAGCGTCTGGGGCAACCGGACCTCCTACGAGCAGTACTTC	CSVWGNRTSYEQYF	TRBV29-1	NA	TRBJ2-7	few
TGTGCCAGCTCAATCACCTCGGGCAGCCTAGCGGGGGGGCCGGCAGATACGCAGTATTTT	CASSITSGSLAGGPADTQYF	TRBV18	TRBD2	TRBJ2-3	NA
TGTGCCAGCAGCTTAGACGGGGCCCAAATAAGCAATCAGCCCCAGCATTTT	CASSLDGAQISNQPQHF	TRBV7-2	NA	TRBJ1-5	few
TGTGCCAGCAGTAGAACAGGGCCCCATCAGCCCCAGCATTTT	CASSRTGPHQPQHF	TRBV6-2/TRBV6-3	NA	TRBJ1-5	many
TGTGCCAGCAGTTACCGGCGGCTTAATCAGCCCCAGCATTTT	CASSYRRLNQPQHF	TRBV6-2/TRBV6-3	NA	TRBJ1-5	few
TGTGCCAGCAGCACCCGCCCCGGGACAGGGGTAGAGACCCAGTACTTC	CASSTRPGTGVETQYF	TRBV6-4	TRBD1	TRBJ2-5	NA
TGTGCCAGCAGGGGGACTAGTTTTGAGACCCAGTACTTC	CASRGTSFETQYF	TRBV6-6	TRBD2	TRBJ2-5	NA
TGTGCCAGCAGCCCCTTGGCGACTCTTCGCAGACCCGGGACAGGGGAGTATTTT	CASSPLATLRRPGTGEYF	TRBV11-2	TRBD1	TRBJ2-3	NA
TGCGCCAGCAGCGCCGACCAAGAGACCCAGTACTTC	CASSADQETQYF	TRBV5-1	NA	TRBJ2-5	few
TGTGCCAGCAGCCAAGTCCTCCTAGCGGGGGGGCCCCATGAGCAGTTCTTC	CASSQVLLAGGPHEQFF	TRBV3-1	TRBD2	TRBJ2-1	few
TGCGCCAGCAGCCAAGAGCGGGGTCAAAAACTGTTTTTT	CASSQERGQKLFF	TRBV4-3	NA	TRBJ1-4	NA
TGCAGCGTTGGGGAAAACGAAGGCACCATATATTTT	CSVGENEGTIYF	TRBV29-1	NA	TRBJ1-3	many
TGTGCCAGCAGTAGGGACAGGGGCCCCACAGATACGCAGTATTTT	CASSRDRGPTDTQYF	TRBV2	TRBD1	TRBJ2-3	NA
TGTGCCAGCAGCCTCTCGGACAGGGGAACTGAAGCTTTCTTT	CASSLSDRGTEAFF	TRBV6-5	TRBD1	TRBJ1-1	NA
TGTGCCAGCAGCTCGAGAGGAGCCGGGACAGACTCCTACGAGCAGTACTTC	CASSSRGAGTDSYEQYF	TRBV7-6	TRBD1	TRBJ2-7	many
TGCGCCAGCAGCTTGAGGCTAGGGGATTACAATGAGCAGTTCTTC	CASSLRLGDYNEQFF	TRBV5-1	NA	TRBJ2-1	many
TGTGCCAGCTCCCTCCGGGAGAGCTCCTACAATGAGCAGTTCTTC	CASSLRESSYNEQFF	TRBV18	NA	TRBJ2-1	many
TGTGCCAGCAGCTTAGAAGGCGGGAGAAATGAGCAGTTCTTC	CASSLEGGRNEQFF	TRBV11-3	TRBD2	TRBJ2-1	few
TGTGCCAGCAGCCTCTCTCAATTCCGACAGGGTGACTCACCCCTCCACTTT	CASSLSQFRQGDSPLHF	TRBV3-1	TRBD1	TRBJ1-6	many
TGTGCCAGCAGCCGCCTGGACGAGTCGGGAGAACCTGACTACGAGCAGTACTTC	CASSRLDESGEPDYEQYF	TRBV11-2	NA	TRBJ2-7	few
TGTGCCAGCAAGGGGCAGGGAAATTCACCCCTCCACTTT	CASKGQGNSPLHF	TRBV6-1	NA	TRBJ1-6	NA
TGCGCCAGCAGCCTGAGCAGCGGGAGATTGGGAGAGACCCAGTACTTC	CASSLSSGRLGETQYF	TRBV5-1	TRBD2	TRBJ2-5	NA
TGTGCCAGCAGCGTACGCGCAGGAGGATACTACGAGCAGTACTTC	CASSVRAGGYYEQYF	TRBV9	NA	TRBJ2-7	NA
TGTGCCAGCAGCTTAGTGAGCACAACCGATTACTCCTACGAGCAGTACTTC	CASSLVSTTDYSYEQYF	TRBV7-8	NA	TRBJ2-7	few
TGTGCCAGCAGTCTAATAGCGGGGGGGAGTTACGAGCAGTACTTC	CASSLIAGGSYEQYF	TRBV28	TRBD2	TRBJ2-7	NA
TGTGCCAGCAGTCTGGATGGAAACACCATATATTTT	CASSLDGNTIYF	TRBV2	NA	TRBJ1-3	NA
TGTGCCAGCAGCTTAGCCCCTGAAGGGGCAGATACGCAGTATTTT	CASSLAPEGADTQYF	TRBV7-6	NA	TRBJ2-3	NA
TGTGCCAGCTTTGGGACAGGGGATGTATACGAGCAGTACTTC	CASFGTGDVYEQYF	TRBV6-5	TRBD1	TRBJ2-7	few
TGTGCCAGCAGCTTAGAGGGTTACGCTAATGAAAAACTGTTTTTT	CASSLEGYANEKLFF	TRBV13	NA	TRBJ1-4	NA
TGTGCCAGCTGTTCAGAGCCGCCCGCGGGAGCCTACGAGCAGTACTTC	CASCSEPPAGAYEQYF	TRBV6-1	TRBD2	TRBJ2-7	NA
TGCAGCGTTGTTGGTAGCGGGATTTACAATGAGCAGTTCTTC	CSVVGSGIYNEQFF	TRBV29-1	TRBD2	TRBJ2-1	NA
TGTGCCAGCAGCTTATCCGCACAGGGGAGTAATTCACCCCTCCACTTT	CASSLSAQGSNSPLHF	TRBV7-6	TRBD1	TRBJ1-6	NA
TGTGCCAGCAGTCGTCCGGGGACAGGGCTCACCGGGGAGCTGTTTTTT	CASSRPGTGLTGELFF	TRBV28	TRBD1	TRBJ2-2	few
TGCAGTGCTTCCTCATCCCCGGGGACCGACACCGGGGAGCTGTTTTTT	CSASSSPGTDTGELFF	TRBV20-1	NA	TRBJ2-2	few